These T cell receptor beta chains were read from a single sample in a study of T cell repertoires in aging, cancer and after chemotherapy. From the multiplex PCR reads, TCRdb called clonotypes with MiXCR, one entry per CDR3 protein. The sample lists more than 4,500 distinct CDR3 sequences; about 28% were seen once. The sequencing input was blood. These receptor sequences come from a human donor in good health. Both conserved end residues are part of each CDR3. The D gene is left open where the match is weak. Some rows have no size entry. The others give once, few or many, or a class for an expanded clone.

TGTGCCAGCAGCTTAGCTTGGGCAGAACTCTACAATGAGCAGTTCTTC	CASSLAWAELYNEQFF	TRBV7-9	TRBJ2-1	-	16	-
TGTGCCAGCAGCGCGGGACAGGGTAACATGAACACTGAAGCTTTCTTT	CASSAGQGNMNTEAFF	TRBV7-2	TRBJ1-1	-	16	TRBD1
TGTGCCAGCTCACCAGGGCAGGCTGTGCGTAAAGACACTGAAGCTTTCTTT	CASSPGQAVRKDTEAFF	TRBV18	TRBJ1-1	few	17	-
TGTGCCGGAGTAGCGGGAGGTGGGGATACGCAGTATTTT	CAGVAGGGDTQYF	TRBV6-1	TRBJ2-3	few	13	TRBD2
TGTGCCAGCACCCTCCGACAGGGGACCTCCTACGAGCAGTACTTC	CASTLRQGTSYEQYF	TRBV6-1	TRBJ2-7	-	15	TRBD1
TGTGCCAGCAGCCAGTCCAACGACGCCGTCAATGAGCAGTTCTTC	CASSQSNDAVNEQFF	TRBV4-3	TRBJ2-1	-	15	-
TGTGCCAGCGCCTCCAGGGTATACGGAAACACCATATATTTT	CASASRVYGNTIYF	TRBV13	TRBJ1-3	few	14	-
TGTGCCAGTAATTCGGACACCTACGAGCAGTACTTC	CASNSDTYEQYF	TRBV2	TRBJ2-7	-	12	-
TGTGCCAGCAGCTTAGCAGCCGGGACAGGGGAGTTCTTC	CASSLAAGTGEFF	TRBV7-2	TRBJ2-1	-	13	TRBD1
TGCGCCAGCAGCCAAGCGCTAGGACCACCTGAGCAGTTCTTC	CASSQALGPPEQFF	TRBV4-3	TRBJ2-1	few	14	-
TGTGCCATCAGTGAGTCGGCAGATCTGAACACTGAAGCTTTCTTT	CAISESADLNTEAFF	TRBV10-3	TRBJ1-1	-	15	-
TGTGCCAGCAGCCAATTGACCAGGGGGGCAGGGCAGGGTCGTCGAGCACGGGAGCAGTACTTC	CASSQLTRGAGQGRRAREQYF	TRBV4-3	TRBJ2-7	-	21	-
TGTGCCACCAGTGATTCGGCGGTGAACACCGGGGAGCTGTTTTTT	CATSDSAVNTGELFF	TRBV24-1	TRBJ2-2	-	15	-
TGTGCCAGCAGTGAAGTACCCAGCTCCTACGAGCAGTACTTC	CASSEVPSSYEQYF	TRBV6-5	TRBJ2-7	-	14	-
TGTGCCAGCCACGGACAGGGAGGCACTGAAGCTTTCTTT	CASHGQGGTEAFF	TRBV6-5	TRBJ1-1	medium-sized	13	TRBD1
TGCGCCAGCAGCTTGGGGACAGGGACAAACACCGGGGAGCTGTTTTTT	CASSLGTGTNTGELFF	TRBV5-1	TRBJ2-2	-	16	TRBD1
TGCAGTGTGGGACTAGCGGGGGGCCATCTCGCCCTTTCTAGCACAGATACGCAGTATTTT	CSVGLAGGHLALSSTDTQYF	TRBV20-1	TRBJ2-3	-	20	TRBD2
TGTGCCAGCAGTTTTTTATTGCAGGGGGGTTACGAGCAGTACTTC	CASSFLLQGGYEQYF	TRBV28	TRBJ2-7	-	15	-
TGTGCCAGCAGCTTCTCCGTGGGACAGGGGGCGGGTGGCTACACCTTC	CASSFSVGQGAGGYTF	TRBV5-5	TRBJ1-2	medium-sized	16	TRBD1
TGCGCCAGCAGCTTATTTTTACGAAAGGAGCAGTACTTC	CASSLFLRKEQYF	TRBV5-5	TRBJ2-7	-	13	-
TGTGCCAGCAGCTTAGTCGTAGGGGGCGGCGAGCAGTACTTC	CASSLVVGGGEQYF	TRBV7-9	TRBJ2-7	few	14	TRBD1
TGTGCCAGCACCAAGGGGCGTCCGGCCCACGAGCAGTACTTC	CASTKGRPAHEQYF	TRBV13	TRBJ2-7	-	14	-
TGCGCCAGCAGCACAGGACAGGGGACGCAGTATTTT	CASSTGQGTQYF	TRBV5-1	TRBJ2-3	-	12	TRBD1
TGTGCCAGTCGGCATTGGGACCTTAATTCACCCCTCCACTTT	CASRHWDLNSPLHF	TRBV19	TRBJ1-6	medium-sized	14	-
TGTGCCAGCAGTTACAACTACAGGCCTTTCTTTGTCTCCAGCTCCTACAATGAGCAGTTCTTC	CASSYNYRPFFVSSSYNEQFF	TRBV6-5	TRBJ2-1	medium-sized	21	-
TGTGCCAGCAGTTTCGGGCGCCAGCCCCAGCATTTT	CASSFGRQPQHF	TRBV27	TRBJ1-5	-	12	-
TGTGCCAGCACCCTTCTAGCGGAGCTAAGGACCGGGGAGCTGTTTTTT	CASTLLAELRTGELFF	TRBV28	TRBJ2-2	-	16	TRBD2
TGTGCCAGCAGCGTTCTAGCTATTAACACCGGGGAGCTGTTTTTT	CASSVLAINTGELFF	TRBV7-9	TRBJ2-2	few	15	-
TGTGCCAGCAGTTCCCCCGGGACTAGCGGGGAGCAGTTCTTC	CASSSPGTSGEQFF	TRBV27	TRBJ2-1	-	14	TRBD2
TGTGCCACCAGTGACCCGGGACAGGGTCCCAAAAACATTCAGTACTTC	CATSDPGQGPKNIQYF	TRBV24-1	TRBJ2-4	few	16	TRBD1
TGTGCCAGCAGTGATAGCGTATCTGGGGCCAACGTCCTGACTTTC	CASSDSVSGANVLTF	TRBV6-4	TRBJ2-6	few	15	-
TGTGCCAGCAGTTGGGCTAACTATGGCTACACCTTC	CASSWANYGYTF	TRBV6-2/TRBV6-3	TRBJ1-2	-	12	-
TGTGCCAGCAGCTTAGCCCTCGACAACCCCGGCGAAGCTTTCTTT	CASSLALDNPGEAFF	TRBV13	TRBJ1-1	few	15	-